The clone carrying this T cell receptor (beta chain) was recorded only once. The antigen remains unidentified. Sequenced by immunoSEQ multiplex PCR; TCRdb stores in-frame clones only, minus some. This repertoire shows 35,000 to 50,000 clones, about 70% found once; its top ten account for approximately 3%. The entry originates in a study of PD-1 blockade in classical Hodgkin lymphoma. Whole-study findings and limits: Newly diagnosed patients had baseline TCR diversity that was reportedly lower than that of healthy donors. Nothing has yet pinned down what causes the repertoire differences, possibly disease activity or prior therapy.

The time point here: cycle 4 day 1 (C4D1), after 6 weeks of nivolumab. After autologous stem cell transplantation all patients relapsed, and prior brentuximab vedotin exposure differed between cohorts. CDR3 length equals 15 residues. The V gene's germline CDR1 is MDHEN and CDR2 SYDVKM. Deletions cut 3 bases from V and 5 bases from J, with 15 bases between. The sequencing used peripheral blood mononuclear cells (PBMCs), collected before the fourth cycle of nivolumab. This chain links TRBV28 with TRBJ2-3; D might be TRBD2 (6 bases). The clonotype comes from a human donor with classical Hodgkin lymphoma. This CDR3 is CASSLGQGGQDTQYF. The CDR3 nucleotides are TGTGCCAGCAGTTTGGGGCAGGGAGGTCAAGATACGCAGTATTTT.